This entry features one TCR beta chain sequence. This sample stems from a study of beta chain features in type 1 diabetes. The CDR3 is 13 residues long. The germline CDR1 and CDR2 sequences are GTSNPN and SVGIG (reference sequence). Every isolated RNA sample was fully reverse transcribed, so sequencing captured expressed TCRB transcripts. The table came from immunoSEQ multiplex PCR; TCRdb's copy has only in-frame clones and leaves some out. The data hold around 300,000 clones, with roughly 9.6% observed a single time. The TCR originated in a woman in her 30s in good health. The chain uses TRBV30 and TRBJ2-5; 10 positions agree with TRBD1. The DNA end favors TRBJ2-7, so the J call may be wrong. The sample consisted of naive CD4+ T cells from blood. CDR3 loop: CAWMTGGGYEQYF. The CDR3 DNA reads as TGTGCCTGGATGACAGGGGGCGGGTACGAGCAGTACTTC.